This T cell receptor (beta chain) was observed in a study of spatial heterogeneity in lung cancer. Whole-study context: Detection consistently captured more beta-chain sequences than alpha-chain sequences.

Sample time point: sample taken at primary tumor resection. Samples were donated by 72 untreated early-stage non-small cell lung cancer patients. The V end lost 2 bases, the J end lost 2 bases, and 7 bases lay between the germline ends. The CDR3 has 13 amino acids. Germline V CDR1 and CDR2: SNHLY, FYNNEI. General study findings and limits: In tumors, expanded intratumoral alpha and beta TCR counts tracked mutation counts.

This clonotype was seen only a few times. The antigen is undetermined. MiXCR, applied by TCRdb to the 5' RACE reads, yields one record per CDR3 protein. The sample consists of 8,300 or so distinct CDR3 sequences, over 8% of them appearing once. The rearrangement uses TRBV2 and TRBJ2-7; D gene unclear. Sequences were derived from lung tumor tissue, sampled at surgery. The origin of this receptor is a male donor with early-stage non-small cell lung cancer. Here the CDR3 reads CASSETDPYEQYF. The DNA of the CDR3 is TGTGCCAGCAGTGAAACCGACCCCTACGAGCAGTACTTC.